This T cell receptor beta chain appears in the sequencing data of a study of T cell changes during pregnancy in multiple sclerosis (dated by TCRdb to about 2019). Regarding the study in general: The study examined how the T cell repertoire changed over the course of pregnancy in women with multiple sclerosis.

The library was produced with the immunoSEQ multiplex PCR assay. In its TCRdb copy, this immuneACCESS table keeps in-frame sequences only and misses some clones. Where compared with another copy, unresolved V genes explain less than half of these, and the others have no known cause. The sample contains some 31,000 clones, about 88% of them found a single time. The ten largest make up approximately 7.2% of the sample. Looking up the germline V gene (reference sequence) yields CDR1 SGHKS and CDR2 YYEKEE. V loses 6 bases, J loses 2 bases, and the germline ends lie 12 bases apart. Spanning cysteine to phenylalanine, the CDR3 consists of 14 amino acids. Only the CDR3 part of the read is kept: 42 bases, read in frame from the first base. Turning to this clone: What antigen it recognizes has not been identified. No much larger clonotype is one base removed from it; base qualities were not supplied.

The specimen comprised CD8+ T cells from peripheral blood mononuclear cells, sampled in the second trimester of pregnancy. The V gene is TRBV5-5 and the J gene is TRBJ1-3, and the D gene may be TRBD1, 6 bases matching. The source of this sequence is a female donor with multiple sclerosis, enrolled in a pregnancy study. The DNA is TGTGCCAGCACTCTTGCAGGGGCTGGAAACACCATATATTTT. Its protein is CASTLAGAGNTIYF.